This T cell receptor (beta chain) was retrieved from a study of read filtering for tumor transcriptome and immune sequencing. This clonotype occurred many times. From roughly 400 ng of RNA, a library with molecular barcoded alpha/delta and beta/gamma adaptors was made. TCRdb re-called the reads with MiXCR, one entry per CDR3 protein. The sample includes around 130,000 distinct CDR3 sequences, approximately 13% of them seen just once. This CDR3 is 18 amino acids long. Germline values: CDR1 SGHTA, CDR2 FQGNSA. Unmatched junction bases numbered 8, after V lost 0 bases and J lost 0 bases. V and J are TRBV7-2 and TRBJ2-7; the match to TRBD2 covers 10 bases. Sequencing used a population of CD138-negative cells sorted from bone marrow. The sequence came from a donor at least 40 years old with multiple myeloma. CDR3 DNA sequence: TGTGCCAGCAGCTTAGCCGGGACTAGCGACGTGAGCTCCTACGAGCAGTACTTC. Protein sequence: CASSLAGTSDVSSYEQYF.